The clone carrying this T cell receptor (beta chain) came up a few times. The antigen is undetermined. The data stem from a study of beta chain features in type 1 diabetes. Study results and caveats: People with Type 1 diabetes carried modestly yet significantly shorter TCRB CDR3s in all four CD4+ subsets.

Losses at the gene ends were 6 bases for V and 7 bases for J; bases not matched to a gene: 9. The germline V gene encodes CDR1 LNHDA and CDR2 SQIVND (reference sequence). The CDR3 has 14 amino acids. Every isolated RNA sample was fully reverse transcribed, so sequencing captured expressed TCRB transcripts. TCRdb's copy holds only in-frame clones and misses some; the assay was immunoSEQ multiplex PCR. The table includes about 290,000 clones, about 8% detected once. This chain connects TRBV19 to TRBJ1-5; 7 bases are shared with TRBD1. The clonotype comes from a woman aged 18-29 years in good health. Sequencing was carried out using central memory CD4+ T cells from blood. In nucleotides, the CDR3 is TGTGCCAGTAGGTTCGGCAGGGGGATCCAGCCCCAGCATTTT. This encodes CASRFGRGIQPQHF. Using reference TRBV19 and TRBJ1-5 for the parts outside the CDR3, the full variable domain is DGGITQSPKYLFRKEGQNVTLSCEQNLNHDAMYWYRQDPGQGLRLIYYSQIVNDFQKGDIAEGYSVSREKKESFPLTVTSAQKNPTAFYLCASRFGRGIQPQHFGDGTRLSIL.